A single sample is the source of the 6 T cell receptor beta chains below, sequenced in a study of cytomegalovirus exposure and HLA in healthy donors. This PCR relied on a set of 60 Vbeta primers and 13 Jbeta primers. This table comes from immunoSEQ multiplex PCR, and its TCRdb copy is limited to in-frame clones, with some not included. This sample has 150,000 to 200,000 clones; approximately 78% occur once, and the top ten carry approximately 2%. Sample: PBMCs. The receptors were gathered from a woman younger than 35 in good health and CMV-seronegative.

To note about this clone: At one boundary the junction diverges from the germline segment, which might be a read error. The V and J genes are TRBV5-8 and TRBJ2-7; TRBD2 matches 11 bases. Germline assignment: CDR1 SGHTS and CDR2 YDEGEE. The CDR3 sequence is 15 residues long. The CDR3 here is CASSLLAGVTYKQYF. For the CDR3, the DNA is TGTGCCAGCAGCCTACTAGCGGGGGTTACCTACAAGCAGTACTTC.

This rearrangement joins TRBV7-3 to TRBJ2-3, with TRBD2 matching 7 bases. The J segment lost 6 bases and the V segment lost 5 bases, leaving 8 bases of the junction unmatched. There are 14 residues in the CDR3. The germline CDR1 and CDR2 sequences are SGHTA and FQGTGA. In DNA form, the CDR3 reads TGTGCCAGCAGCGCCCAGACTAGCCCTGATACGCAGTATTTT. Residues: CASSAQTSPDTQYF.

This chain joins TRBV10-3 and TRBJ1-5; 7 bases match TRBD1. The trim removed 4 bases at V and 5 bases at J, leaving 8 bases unmatched. The germline V gene has CDR1 ENHRY and CDR2 SYGVKD. This CDR3 has 15 residues. The CDR3 spells CAISAEGQSHQPQHF. CDR3 sequence (DNA): TGTGCCATCAGTGCAGAGGGACAGTCGCATCAGCCCCAGCATTTT.

The chain has TRBV2 and TRBJ1-1, with D perhaps matching TRBD1 (5 bases). Trimming pared 2 bases from V and 1 base from J, leaving 14 bases between. The CDR3 is 16 amino acids. The V gene's germline CDR1 is SNHLY and CDR2 FYNNEI. The CDR3 DNA follows: TGTGCCAGCAGTGAAACCCCGGGGGGAGGGAACACTGAAGCTTTCTTT. Protein product: CASSETPGGGNTEAFF.

The sample holds one count of this clone. This chain joins TRBV7-8 and TRBJ2-7; TRBD2 matches 11 bases. This CDR3 region has 14 residues. V shed 5 bases and J 6 bases; nucleotides not matched to a gene: 6. The germline gives CDR1 SGHVS, CDR2 FQNEAQ. DNA of the CDR3: TGTGCCAGCAGCGTACTAGCGGGAGTTCCCGAGCAGTACTTC. This sequence encodes CASSVLAGVPEQYF.

The chain uses TRBV11-2 and TRBJ1-6; D is uncertain. The V end was cut by 5 bases, the J end by 7 bases, with 12 bases between. CDR1 and CDR2 (germline): SGHAT, FQNNGV. This CDR3 region has 14 residues. CDR3 residues: CASSLIPANSPLHF. The CDR3 DNA reads as TGTGCCAGCAGCCTAATCCCCGCGAATTCACCCCTCCACTTT.